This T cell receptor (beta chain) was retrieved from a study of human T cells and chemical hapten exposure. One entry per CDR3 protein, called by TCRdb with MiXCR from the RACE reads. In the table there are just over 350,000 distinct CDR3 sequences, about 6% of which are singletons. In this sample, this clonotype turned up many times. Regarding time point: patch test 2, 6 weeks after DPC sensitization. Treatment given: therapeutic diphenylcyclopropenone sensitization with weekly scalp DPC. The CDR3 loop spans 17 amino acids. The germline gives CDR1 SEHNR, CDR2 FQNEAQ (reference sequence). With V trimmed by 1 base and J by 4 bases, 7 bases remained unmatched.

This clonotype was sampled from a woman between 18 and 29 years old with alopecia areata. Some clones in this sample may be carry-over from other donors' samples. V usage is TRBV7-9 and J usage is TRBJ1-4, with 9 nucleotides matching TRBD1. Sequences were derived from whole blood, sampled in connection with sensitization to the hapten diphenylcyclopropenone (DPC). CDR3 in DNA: TGTGCCAGCAGCTTAGGAGACAGGGGGACTCATAATGAAAAACTGTTTTTT. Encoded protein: CASSLGDRGTHNEKLFF. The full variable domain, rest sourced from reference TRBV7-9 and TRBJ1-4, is DTGVSQNPRHKITKRGQNVTFRCDPISEHNRLYWYRQTLGQGPEFLTYFQNEAQLEKSRLLSDRFSAERPKGSFSTLEIQRTEQGDSAMYLCASSLGDRGTHNEKLFFGSGTQLSVL.